The TCR beta chain under discussion was sequenced for a study of Ad26.COV2.S vaccination and SARS-CoV-2 variants. Assay used: immunoSEQ multiplex PCR; TCRdb lists only in-frame clones, some missing. Here the sample spans fewer than 900,000 clones, 70% to 90% being singletons. With respect to this clone: Its antigen is not known.

Overall study results and limits: Reportedly, spike-specific CD8+ and CD4+ T cell responses achieved substantial breadth once vaccination had taken place. An underestimation of total T cell responses may have resulted from the TCR breadth and depth analyses. Similar non-spike TCR breadth was observed in recipients of vaccine and of placebo.

The V end was cut by 5 bases, the J end by 4 bases, with 12 bases between. The CDR3 sequence is 13 residues long. CDR1 is MNHNY, CDR2 SVGAGI, per germline (reference sequence). Documented treatment: roughly 19 received Ad26.COV2.S at low or high dose, single or two shots; about 5 received placebo; per-sample allocation not given. The samples date from day 63 after the first vaccine or placebo injection. Here the sequenced sample was peripheral blood, taken in a trial of Ad26.COV2.S vaccine versus placebo. The sequence was collected from a person between 18 and 59 years old who received the Ad26.COV2.S COVID-19 vaccine or a placebo. The genes are TRBV6-6 and TRBJ2-7, with D maybe TRBD2 (6 bases). In DNA form, the CDR3 reads TGTGCCAGCAGTGCCACCGGGACTTACGAGCAGTACTTC. The encoded protein is CASSATGTYEQYF.